The next 2 T cell receptor beta chains were all read from a single sample in a study of blood T cell repertoires in COVID-19. The data were produced by immunoSEQ multiplex PCR, yet TCRdb's version contains in-frame clones alone and is incomplete. The table has under 350,000 clones, approximately 90% seen once; the top ten hold 6.8%. The sequencing sample was made of peripheral blood. Receptors were obtained from a woman in her twenties or thirties with COVID-19, enrolled during active disease.

V gene TRBV5-1 combines with J gene TRBJ2-3; 9 positions match TRBD2. CDR1 is SGHRS and CDR2 is YFSETQ in the germline V gene. The CDR3 is 15 residues long. The J segment lost 1 base and the V segment lost 3 bases, leaving 3 bases of the junction unmatched. The CDR3 DNA follows: TGCGCCAGCAGCTCGACTAGCGGTGGCACAGATACGCAGTATTTT. Amino acid sequence: CASSSTSGGTDTQYF.

V is TRBV2 and J is TRBJ2-3; maybe TRBD2 (6 bases). The V end was cut by 7 bases, the J end by 3 bases, with 11 bases between. CDR1 and CDR2 (germline): SNHLY, FYNNEI. This CDR3 is 13 amino acids long. In nucleotides, the CDR3 is TGTGCCAGCATGGTGGGGGGAACAGATACGCAGTATTTT. Protein sequence: CASMVGGTDTQYF.